The source of this TCR beta chain is a study of cytomegalovirus exposure and HLA in healthy donors. PCR was performed using 60 Vbeta and 13 Jbeta primers. Sequencing was performed with immunoSEQ multiplex PCR; in TCRdb, only in-frame clones are kept and a portion is missing. The table shows 90,000 to 150,000 clones, with approximately 15% occurring only once. Notes on the study in general: In the analysis, some V segments, TRBV6-2 and TRBV6-3 included, were excluded as indistinguishable. In a later analysis, donors in an Asian-associated ancestry cluster reportedly had fewer N-insertions in productive TCRs than the cohort mean. V- and J-gene trimming in TCR beta was tied to a missense DCLRE1C variant by an analysis performed later. The presence/absence work took it that sequencing depth was about the same across donors.

The CDR3 length is 14 residues. The J segment lost 6 bases and the V segment lost 2 bases, leaving 2 bases of the junction unmatched. Germline V gene data show CDR1 as SEHNR and CDR2 as FQNEAQ (reference sequence). In its sample, this clone was seen a few times. Its antigen is as yet unknown. The receptor's source is a young woman in good health and CMV-seronegative. Input material: PBMCs. This rearrangement joins TRBV7-9 to TRBJ2-1; 9 positions match TRBD1. CDR3 protein: CASSLRQGGNEQFF. The CDR3 coding sequence is TGTGCCAGCAGCTTACGACAGGGGGGCAATGAGCAGTTCTTC.